The 8 T cell receptor beta chains reported below all come from one sample, sequenced in a study of T cell responses to AZD1222 COVID-19 vaccine listed by TCRdb under 2021. Receptor amplification or capture employed the immunoSEQ multiplex PCR assay. What TCRdb holds here is the immuneACCESS table cut down to in-frame rearrangements. Part of the clones is not present; checked against another copy, under half of the missing clones reflect an unresolved V gene, and the others are unexplained. Across this sample there are roughly 110,000 clones, with roughly nine tenths seen only once. The leading ten clones occupy around 5% of the sample. In the paper's terms, the time point label means: baseline before first vaccination. Sequences were derived from peripheral blood, sampled on day 0 of AZD1222 vaccination. These receptors originate from an adult in good health.

The chain has TRBV6-5 and TRBJ2-7; the D is unclear. The V and J ends lost 4 bases and 0 bases respectively, with 7 bases between them. The germline gives CDR1 MNHEY, CDR2 SVGAGI. The CDR3 consists of 13 residues. This CDR3 is CASSSPSSYEQYF. In DNA form, the CDR3 reads TGTGCCAGCAGTTCCCCTAGCTCCTACGAGCAGTACTTC.

The chain carries TRBV18 and TRBJ1-1, with D perhaps TRBD1 (5 bases). CDR1 is KGHSH, CDR2 LQKENI, per germline. The CDR3 contains 15 residues. The V end was cut by 4 bases, the J end by 5 bases, with 17 bases between. For the CDR3, the DNA is TGTGCCAGCTCACTCTCCCTGGAGGGGAGGACTGAAGCTTTCTTT. Protein product: CASSLSLEGRTEAFF.

The gene calls are TRBV12-3 or TRBV12-4 and TRBJ1-1; D ambiguous. The CDR3 has 13 amino acids. Trimming left V 7 bases short and J 2 bases short, with 11 bases between. As DNA, the CDR3 is TGTGCCAGCAATTGGGGTTTAAACACTGAAGCTTTCTTT. Translated: CASNWGLNTEAFF.

This clone appeared a single time. In the same sample, other DNA sequences code for this CDR3. The V and J genes are TRBV6-5 and TRBJ1-1; weak D call: TRBD1 (5 bases). The CDR3 spans 13 residues. With 0 bases removed from V and 5 bases from J, the gap between germline ends came to 7 bases. The germline V gene has CDR1 MNHEY and CDR2 SVGAGI. CDR3 sequence reads: CASSYSGRTEAFF. In nucleotides, the CDR3 is TGTGCCAGCAGTTACTCGGGGCGGACTGAAGCTTTCTTT.

This clone was recorded a few times. V and J are TRBV10-1 and TRBJ1-1, with D possibly being TRBD1 (5 bases). This CDR3 region has 12 residues. Per the germline V gene, CDR1 is WNHNN and CDR2 is SYGVQD (reference sequence). V was pared by 3 bases and J by 4 bases, with 6 bases between. For the CDR3, the DNA is TGCGCCAGCAGTGACGGGGCCACTGAAGCTTTCTTT. Protein product: CASSDGATEAFF.

This clone is a singleton in its sample. V is TRBV5-6 and J is TRBJ2-7, with D tentatively TRBD1 (6 bases). V lost 7 bases and J lost 10, with 21 bases in between. Germline assignment: CDR1 SGHDT and CDR2 YYEEEE. The CDR3 loop spans 13 amino acids. CDR3 residues: CASGTDATGRQYF. Here the CDR3 DNA reads TGTGCCAGCGGGACGGACGCGACAGGACGTCAGTACTTC. The full variable domain, rest sourced from reference TRBV5-6 and TRBJ2-7, is DAGVTQSPTHLIKTRGQQVTLRCSPKSGHDTVSWYQQALGQGPQFIFQYYEEEERQRGNFPDRFSGHQFPNYSSELNVNALLLGDSALYLCASGTDATGRQYFGPGTRLTVT.

This clone turned up a few times. The chain links TRBV24-1 to TRBJ2-1; D is possibly TRBD2 (5 bases). Trimming left V 4 bases short and J 7 bases short, with 13 bases between. The germline gives CDR1 KGHDR, CDR2 SFDVKD. This CDR3 is 14 amino acids long. In nucleotides, the CDR3 is TGTGCCACCAGTGACCAACGGACTGGAAATGAGCAGTTCTTC. This encodes CATSDQRTGNEQFF.

This clone was counted once. The chain has TRBV6-2 or TRBV6-3 and TRBJ2-6, with D hard to call. The CDR3 totals 13 residues. Germline lookup yields CDR1 MNHEY and CDR2 SVGEGT. Deletions cut 6 bases from V and 2 bases from J, with 5 bases between. In nucleotides, the CDR3 is TGTGCCAGCAGCCCCCCTGGGGCCAACGTCCTGACTTTC. Translated: CASSPPGANVLTF.